These T cell receptor beta chains were read from a single sample in a study of long-term antiretroviral therapy in people with HIV. Measured with immunoSEQ multiplex PCR; TCRdb has only the in-frame clones, and not every one. The sample lists tens of thousands of clones, over 80% occurring once. Source: unsorted PBMCs, taken 1.2 years after starting antiretroviral therapy. The origin of the receptors is a woman aged 40 to 50 with HIV. The CDR3 runs from the conserved cysteine through the conserved F or W. D genes are given only for firm matches. Rows may omit the clone size; those that give it use once, few, many or a size class.

size,J,V,D,DNA,CDR3
.,TRBJ2-3,TRBV29-1,TRBD2,TGCAGCGTTATCCCCGGGACTAGCGGCACAGATACGCAGTATTTT,CSVIPGTSGTDTQYF
once,TRBJ1-2,TRBV19,.,TGTGCCAGTAGTGTACAAGGAAACTATGGCTACACCTTC,CASSVQGNYGYTF
.,TRBJ1-1,TRBV6-5,.,TGTGCCAGCAGTTACTGGCTTGAATCGGGAGCTGAAGCTTTCTTT,CASSYWLESGAEAFF
once,TRBJ2-3,TRBV28,TRBD1,TGTGCCAGCAGTTTAGGTGGACAGGGGGCAGATACGCAGTATTTT,CASSLGGQGADTQYF
.,TRBJ2-6,TRBV2,.,TGTGCCAGCAGTGAAGATGGATCTGGGGCCAACGTCCTGACTTTC,CASSEDGSGANVLTF
.,TRBJ2-7,TRBV4-1,TRBD2,TGCGCCAGCAGCAAGGAGGGAAGCGGGAGGGCGGACGAGCAGTACTTC,CASSKEGSGRADEQYF
.,TRBJ2-7,TRBV11-2,.,TGTGCCAGCAGCCCCTTACCCAGGGGGGGGTCGTACGAGCAGTACTTC,CASSPLPRGGSYEQYF
.,TRBJ2-2,TRBV29-1,.,TGCAGCGTTGTAGGGGGGCACGGGGAGCTGTTTTTT,CSVVGGHGELFF
.,TRBJ1-1,TRBV7-2,TRBD1,TGTGCCAGCAGCTACGGACAGGGAACCGCTGAAGCTTTCTTT,CASSYGQGTAEAFF
.,TRBJ1-2,TRBV28,.,TGTGCCAGCAGTTCAACCGCCCCAGGTAAGATCTATGGCTACACCTTC,CASSSTAPGKIYGYTF
.,TRBJ2-5,TRBV5-4,.,TGTGCCAGCAGCTTGGTAACGGAGGAGACCCAGTACTTC,CASSLVTEETQYF
.,TRBJ1-1,TRBV10-3,TRBD1,TGTGCCATCAGTGGACCGGGACAGGGGAACACTGAAGCTTTCTTT,CAISGPGQGNTEAFF
few,TRBJ2-5,TRBV28,TRBD2,TGTGCCGGCGGGGGACTCACAAAAGAGACCCAGTACTTC,CAGGGLTKETQYF
.,TRBJ1-3,TRBV25-1,.,TGTGCCAGCAGTGCTTCGGGGGCAGCCGGAAACACCATATATTTT,CASSASGAAGNTIYF
few,TRBJ1-5,TRBV7-9,.,TGTGCCAGCAGCTTAGTAGGGCCCGGGCAGCCCCAGCATTTT,CASSLVGPGQPQHF
.,TRBJ1-2,TRBV7-8,.,TGTGCCAGCAGCTTAGATTTTTGGTCGGGAACGGAGGCTGGGGGCTACACCTTC,CASSLDFWSGTEAGGYTF
.,TRBJ2-1,TRBV2,.,TGTGCCAGCACTACGGAGGGCAGGGGGGCGAATGAGCAGTTCTTC,CASTTEGRGANEQFF
.,TRBJ1-3,TRBV28,TRBD1,TGTGCCAGCGCGGCGGCCCCCATCGGGACAGTCGGAAACACCATATATTTT,CASAAAPIGTVGNTIYF
.,TRBJ1-1,TRBV18,TRBD1,TGTGCCAGCTTCACAGGGGCAGGGAACACTGAAGCTTTCTTT,CASFTGAGNTEAFF
.,TRBJ1-1,TRBV2,.,TGTGCCAGCAGTGTGCGGGTCTTGGGCACTGAAGCTTTCTTT,CASSVRVLGTEAFF
.,TRBJ2-7,TRBV27,.,TGTGCCAGCAGTTTAAGGGTCTCTGCCTACGAGCAGTACTTC,CASSLRVSAYEQYF
.,TRBJ1-1,TRBV10-3,TRBD1,TGTGCCACGGGGGGACAGGTGAACACTGAAGCTTTCTTT,CATGGQVNTEAFF
.,TRBJ1-5,TRBV5-1,.,TGCGCCAGCAGCCTGGGGGAGGGAGATAGCAATCAGCCCCAGCATTTT,CASSLGEGDSNQPQHF
.,TRBJ2-1,TRBV9,.,TGTGCCAGCAGCGAGGGGCGAGGGGGTGAGCAGTTCTTC,CASSEGRGGEQFF
.,TRBJ2-7,TRBV5-1,.,TGCGCCAGCAGCCTGACTACGAGGGAGCAGTACTTC,CASSLTTREQYF
.,TRBJ1-3,TRBV7-8,.,TGTGCCAGCAGCTCACTTCGGAGTCGCTCTGGAAACACCATATATTTT,CASSSLRSRSGNTIYF
.,TRBJ1-1,TRBV27,.,TGTGCCAGCAGCCCTCTTAGGACTGCCTGGCGAGCTTTCTTT,CASSPLRTAWRAFF
.,TRBJ2-3,TRBV19,.,TGTGCCAGTAGTATAGGGGGATCTAGCACAGATACGCAGTATTTT,CASSIGGSSTDTQYF
.,TRBJ2-5,TRBV7-6,.,TGTGCCAGCAGCTTAGGACAGGTTCAAGAGACCCAGTACTTC,CASSLGQVQETQYF
.,TRBJ2-2,TRBV7-8,.,TGTGCCAGCAGCTTAGTCCGGATCCTGCTGCCGAACACCGGGGAGCTGTTTTTT,CASSLVRILLPNTGELFF
.,TRBJ2-3,TRBV27,TRBD1,TGTGCCAGCGCTCCAATACCGGGACAGGGGAAAGAAGATACGCAGTATTTT,CASAPIPGQGKEDTQYF
.,TRBJ2-7,TRBV6-5,.,TGTGCCAGCAGCCGAACTAGAGATCCCTCCTACGAGCAGTACTTC,CASSRTRDPSYEQYF